A selection of T cell receptor beta chains follows, all from one sample in a study of blood T cells in healthy people across ages. TCRdb re-called the 5' RACE reads with MiXCR, one entry per CDR3 protein. The table has approximately 820,000 distinct CDR3 sequences, roughly 44% seen once. What was sequenced was blood. These receptors were obtained from a man in his sixties in good health. The CDR3 runs from the conserved cysteine through the conserved F or W. D genes are given only for firm matches. The size field is filled for only some rows; it gives once, few, many or a size class.

CDR3: CSARDLKIRANANYGYTF
DNA: TGCAGTGCTAGAGATCTGAAGATAAGAGCTAACGCGAACTATGGCTACACCTTC
D: -
size: few
V: TRBV20-1
J: TRBJ1-2

CDR3: CASSLPNRGWNEQFF
DNA: TGTGCCAGCAGTCTACCTAACAGGGGTTGGAATGAGCAGTTCTTC
D: TRBD1
size: few
V: TRBV27
J: TRBJ2-1

CDR3: CASSLVRGIDYGYTF
DNA: TGTGCCAGCAGCTTAGTTCGGGGAATTGACTATGGCTACACCTTC
D: -
size: few
V: TRBV7-9
J: TRBJ1-2

CDR3: CASSQGRAGGTQYF
DNA: TGTGCCAGCAGCCAAGGACGGGCCGGGGGTACGCAGTATTTT
D: -
size: -
V: TRBV3-1
J: TRBJ2-3

CDR3: CASSVVRENEQFF
DNA: TGTGCCAGCAGTGTAGTCCGGGAGAATGAGCAGTTCTTC
D: -
size: many
V: TRBV2
J: TRBJ2-1

CDR3: CASSLVLGDEQYF
DNA: TGTGCCAGCAGCTTAGTTCTGGGTGACGAGCAGTACTTC
D: -
size: -
V: TRBV7-8
J: TRBJ2-7

CDR3: CACSQGRGESTGELFF
DNA: TGTGCCTGCAGCCAAGGAAGGGGGGAATCCACCGGGGAGCTGTTTTTT
D: -
size: -
V: TRBV3-1
J: TRBJ2-2

CDR3: CASSRTGTGGGEQFF
DNA: TGTGCCAGCAGTCGAACCGGGACAGGGGGAGGGGAGCAGTTCTTC
D: TRBD1
size: few
V: TRBV7-2
J: TRBJ2-1

CDR3: CASSSNNPTSGSYNEQYF
DNA: TGTGCCAGCAGCTCCAATAACCCCACTAGCGGATCCTACAATGAGCAGTACTTC
D: TRBD2
size: -
V: TRBV13
J: TRBJ2-7

CDR3: CASSFNSIYEQYF
DNA: TGTGCCAGCAGTTTTAACAGTATCTACGAGCAGTACTTC
D: -
size: few
V: TRBV28
J: TRBJ2-7

CDR3: CATSDWDRNGYTF
DNA: TGTGCCACCAGTGATTGGGATAGGAACGGCTACACCTTC
D: -
size: few
V: TRBV24-1
J: TRBJ1-2

CDR3: CASSLEDRAYSNQPQHF
DNA: TGTGCCAGCAGCTTGGAGGACAGGGCCTATAGCAATCAGCCCCAGCATTTT
D: TRBD1
size: few
V: TRBV7-9
J: TRBJ1-5

CDR3: CASRSLAGGQYNEQFF
DNA: TGTGCCAGCAGGTCTCTAGCGGGGGGGCAGTACAATGAGCAGTTCTTC
D: TRBD2
size: -
V: TRBV2
J: TRBJ2-1

CDR3: CASSYFKLLGVNEQFF
DNA: TGTGCCAGCAGTTACTTTAAGCTTTTGGGGGTCAATGAGCAGTTCTTC
D: -
size: -
V: TRBV6-2/TRBV6-3
J: TRBJ2-1

CDR3: CASSQENYRDEKLFF
DNA: TGTGCCAGCAGCCAGGAAAATTACAGGGATGAAAAACTGTTTTTT
D: -
size: few
V: TRBV4-2
J: TRBJ1-4

CDR3: CASSTPDRGRMSYTF
DNA: TGTGCCAGCAGCACGCCCGACAGGGGGCGGATGAGCTACACCTTC
D: TRBD1
size: -
V: TRBV7-6
J: TRBJ1-2

CDR3: CASRKDGATYEQYF
DNA: TGCGCCAGCAGGAAGGACGGGGCCACCTACGAGCAGTACTTC
D: -
size: -
V: TRBV5-1
J: TRBJ2-7

CDR3: CASSQEFRTPGTGELFF
DNA: TGCGCCAGCAGCCAAGAATTTCGGACCCCCGGCACCGGGGAGCTGTTTTTT
D: -
size: -
V: TRBV4-3
J: TRBJ2-2

CDR3: CKIHTKDTQYF
DNA: TGCAAAATCCATACCAAAGATACGCAGTATTTT
D: -
size: once
V: TRBV20-1
J: TRBJ2-3

CDR3: CASSVGPGGASGADEQFF
DNA: TGTGCCAGCAGCGTAGGTCCCGGGGGGGCTAGCGGGGCGGATGAGCAGTTCTTC
D: TRBD2
size: few
V: TRBV9
J: TRBJ2-1

CDR3: CASSPTLRQETQYF
DNA: TGTGCCAGCAGCCCCACCCTTAGGCAAGAGACCCAGTACTTC
D: -
size: -
V: TRBV3-1
J: TRBJ2-5

CDR3: CASSDGGVVWEQYF
DNA: TGTGCCAGCAGCGACGGGGGGGTGGTATGGGAGCAGTACTTC
D: TRBD2
size: -
V: TRBV28
J: TRBJ2-7

CDR3: CASSQVTEAYNEQYF
DNA: TGTGCCAGCAGCCAAGTAACAGAGGCCTACAATGAGCAGTACTTC
D: -
size: -
V: TRBV4-2
J: TRBJ2-7

CDR3: CASSARVAYGYTF
DNA: TGTGCCAGCAGTGCCCGGGTCGCCTATGGCTACACCTTC
D: -
size: -
V: TRBV28
J: TRBJ1-2

CDR3: CASSETAGRGYEQYF
DNA: TGTGCCAGCAGTGAAACCGCAGGCAGGGGCTACGAGCAGTACTTC
D: -
size: -
V: TRBV6-1
J: TRBJ2-7

CDR3: CASSPDTSTDTQYF
DNA: TGTGCCAGCAGCCCTGATACTAGCACAGATACGCAGTATTTT
D: -
size: -
V: TRBV11-2
J: TRBJ2-3

CDR3: CASSPKAYEKLFF
DNA: TGTGCCAGCAGTCCCAAGGCCTATGAAAAACTGTTTTTT
D: -
size: -
V: TRBV6-6
J: TRBJ1-4